Here is one T cell receptor beta chain with its context. It has no known antigen specificity. The sample holds no much larger clone one base away, and base qualities are not on file. This sample stems from a study of breast tumors, draining lymph nodes, adjacent tissues (dated by TCRdb to the mid-2010s). Study-wide context: The study compared TCR beta repertoires across tumor, adjacent nontumor tissue and axillary lymph nodes from breast cancer patients. The study was designed to assess the relationships and possible T-cell exchange between tumor, surrounding tissue and draining lymph node repertoires in human breast cancer.

After removal of 7 bases from V and 0 bases from J, the junction retains 12 bases not matched to a gene. The CDR3 runs 17 amino acids, cysteine and phenylalanine included. CDR3 DNA only is kept here, 51 bases in frame from base 1. In the germline V gene (reference sequence), CDR1 corresponds to LNHDA and CDR2 to SQIVND. Lymph node samples came from the axillary draining lymph nodes of breast cancer patients. Study-wide conclusions, independent of this receptor: In luminal-like breast cancer, tumor and nontumor tissue repertoires resembled each other significantly more than in basal-like breast cancer. T-cell repertoire diversity in tumors was found to be lower than in lymph nodes but higher than in nontumor tissue, and preferential V and J gene usage was observed. The data were considered consistent with the idea that most tumor T cells come from the lymph node and then expand in tumor tissue. The study presented the conclusion that tumor T cells originate in lymph nodes as consistent with a hypothesis, not as something directly demonstrated.

Sequenced on an Illumina HiSeq 2000. Multiplex PCR amplification was used to build the TCR beta chain libraries. High-throughput sequencing was used to analyze the amplified TCR beta chain products. The public reads were run again by TCRdb, first through fastp at Q25 and then through MiXCR, and only productive beta chains were kept. Rows merge per CDR3 protein into single entries with the most common DNA and genes. The sample yields more than 250,000 distinct CDR3 sequences; roughly 31% were counted once. Around 1% of the sample lies in the top ten. The origin of this receptor is a female donor with breast cancer. Some clones in this sample may be carry-over from other donors' samples. Sequencing used axillary lymph node tissue. The chain uses TRBV19 and TRBJ1-1; TRBD1 fits 9 bases in the junction. CDR3 sequence: CASTTGGGYGMNTEAFF. The nucleotide sequence is given as TGTGCCAGTACTACAGGGGGCGGATACGGGATGAACACTGAAGCTTTCTTT.